This TCR beta chain was recorded in a study of spatial heterogeneity in lung cancer. For the study at large: Alpha-chain sequences were consistently detected in smaller numbers than beta-chain sequences.

Study outcomes and limitations: It was found that expanded intratumoral alpha and beta TCR counts tracked tumor mutation counts. Ubiquitous expanded TCR counts tracked ubiquitous nonsynonymous mutations; regional expanded TCR counts tracked regional nonsynonymous mutations.

Germline loops: CDR1 MNHEY, CDR2 SMNVEV (reference sequence). The V segment lost 5 bases and the J segment 4 bases; nucleotides outside the gene matches: 12. This CDR3 comprises 18 residues. Every TCR cDNA molecule carried a tag that served as a unique molecular identifier. TCRdb used MiXCR to reprocess the 5' RACE reads, holding one entry per CDR3 protein. The sample includes around 100,000 distinct CDR3 sequences, under 4.5% seen only once; the top ten take over 20%. With regard to this clonotype: Its antigen is still unknown.

The sample's time point: sample taken at primary tumor resection. The study sequenced unsorted whole RNA from tumor, nontumor lung or frozen PBMC. Material: lung tumor tissue, obtained at surgery. This TCR derives from a male donor with early-stage non-small cell lung cancer. V and J are TRBV27 and TRBJ2-1, with 12 bases that match TRBD2. The DNA of the CDR3 is TGTGCCAGCAGTCCTAGCGGGAGGGCCCCCTCACCGTACAATGAGCAGTTCTTC. Translating it yields CASSPSGRAPSPYNEQFF.